Following are 6 T cell receptor beta chains from one sample sequenced in a study of shared clonotypes between healthy human individuals. Using immunoSEQ multiplex PCR, the repertoire was profiled, and TCRdb retains in-frame clones only, with some absent. Of about 120,000 clones listed, more than 65% are singletons. Sequencing used memory CD8+ T cells sorted from blood. The subset here: CD45RO+ cells pooled with CCR7-negative TemRA cells. The receptors here all came from a woman aged 25 to 39 in good health.

The J gene is TRBJ1-4, the V gene TRBV30; D unresolved. V was cut by 4 bases and J by 0 bases, with 27 bases left in between. CDR3 length: 20 residues. Germline assignment: CDR1 GTSNPN and CDR2 SVGIG (reference sequence). The CDR3 loop reads CAWTSIWVSLSPATNEKLFF. DNA for the CDR3: TGTGCCTGGACTTCAATTTGGGTCTCGCTTTCCCCTGCAACTAATGAAAAACTGTTTTTT.

This clone was picked up one time. This chain connects TRBV14 to TRBJ2-3, with 8 bases identical to TRBD2. The CDR3 sequence is 17 residues long. Looked up from germline, CDR1 is SGHDN and CDR2 is FVKESK. V lost 0 bases, J lost 1 base, and 6 bases stayed unmatched. The CDR3 loop reads CASSQDPTSVGTDTQYF. In DNA, the CDR3 is TGTGCCAGCAGCCAAGATCCGACTAGCGTTGGCACAGATACGCAGTATTTT. The variable domain in full, completed from reference TRBV14 and TRBJ2-3, reads EAGVTQFPSHSVIEKGQTVTLRCDPISGHDNLYWYRRVMGKEIKFLLHFVKESKQDESGMPNNRFLAERTGGTYSTLKVQPAELEDSGVYFCASSQDPTSVGTDTQYFGPGTRLTVL.

This clone has only one observation. This chain links TRBV6-5 with TRBJ1-2, with a possible D match to TRBD1 (6 bases). V shed 2 bases and J shed 8 bases, with 18 bases lying between them. This CDR3 contains 15 residues. The V gene's germline CDR1 is MNHEY and CDR2 SVGAGI. In DNA form, the CDR3 reads TGTGCCAGCAGTTACGCAAACGACAGGTTACAAGGCTACACCTTC. Residues: CASSYANDRLQGYTF.

This chain joins TRBV5-4 and TRBJ2-1; unclear D gene. Trimming pared 2 bases from V and 6 bases from J, leaving 9 bases between. Per germline, CDR1 SGHNT and CDR2 YYREEE (reference sequence). This CDR3 is 13 amino acids long. CDR3 DNA: TGTGCCAGCAGCTTTTCGGCCTTCAATGAGCAGTTCTTC. This codes for CASSFSAFNEQFF.

Comments on this clone: This may be a read error, as it is one base from a much larger clone. No conserved phenylalanine or tryptophan is present at the end of the CDR3, so a read error is the likely explanation. The chain joins TRBV7-9 to TRBJ2-7, with D hard to call. Germline loops: CDR1 SEHNR, CDR2 FQNEAQ (reference sequence). Trimming cost V 4 bases and J 2 bases, with 12 bases left between them. The CDR3 consists of 14 residues. CDR3 DNA: TGTGCCAGCAGCTCCCATGGATCCACCTACGAGCAGTACCTC. Its protein product is CASSSHGSTYEQYL.

The genes are TRBV28 and TRBJ2-1; TRBD2 is a possible D gene (5 bases). Germline values: CDR1 MDHEN, CDR2 SYDVKM. Trimming cost V 2 bases and J 0 bases, with 11 bases left between them. This CDR3 contains 16 residues. This CDR3 is CASSLGEWDSYNEQFF. The CDR3 DNA sequence: TGTGCCAGCAGTTTAGGGGAGTGGGACTCCTACAATGAGCAGTTCTTC.